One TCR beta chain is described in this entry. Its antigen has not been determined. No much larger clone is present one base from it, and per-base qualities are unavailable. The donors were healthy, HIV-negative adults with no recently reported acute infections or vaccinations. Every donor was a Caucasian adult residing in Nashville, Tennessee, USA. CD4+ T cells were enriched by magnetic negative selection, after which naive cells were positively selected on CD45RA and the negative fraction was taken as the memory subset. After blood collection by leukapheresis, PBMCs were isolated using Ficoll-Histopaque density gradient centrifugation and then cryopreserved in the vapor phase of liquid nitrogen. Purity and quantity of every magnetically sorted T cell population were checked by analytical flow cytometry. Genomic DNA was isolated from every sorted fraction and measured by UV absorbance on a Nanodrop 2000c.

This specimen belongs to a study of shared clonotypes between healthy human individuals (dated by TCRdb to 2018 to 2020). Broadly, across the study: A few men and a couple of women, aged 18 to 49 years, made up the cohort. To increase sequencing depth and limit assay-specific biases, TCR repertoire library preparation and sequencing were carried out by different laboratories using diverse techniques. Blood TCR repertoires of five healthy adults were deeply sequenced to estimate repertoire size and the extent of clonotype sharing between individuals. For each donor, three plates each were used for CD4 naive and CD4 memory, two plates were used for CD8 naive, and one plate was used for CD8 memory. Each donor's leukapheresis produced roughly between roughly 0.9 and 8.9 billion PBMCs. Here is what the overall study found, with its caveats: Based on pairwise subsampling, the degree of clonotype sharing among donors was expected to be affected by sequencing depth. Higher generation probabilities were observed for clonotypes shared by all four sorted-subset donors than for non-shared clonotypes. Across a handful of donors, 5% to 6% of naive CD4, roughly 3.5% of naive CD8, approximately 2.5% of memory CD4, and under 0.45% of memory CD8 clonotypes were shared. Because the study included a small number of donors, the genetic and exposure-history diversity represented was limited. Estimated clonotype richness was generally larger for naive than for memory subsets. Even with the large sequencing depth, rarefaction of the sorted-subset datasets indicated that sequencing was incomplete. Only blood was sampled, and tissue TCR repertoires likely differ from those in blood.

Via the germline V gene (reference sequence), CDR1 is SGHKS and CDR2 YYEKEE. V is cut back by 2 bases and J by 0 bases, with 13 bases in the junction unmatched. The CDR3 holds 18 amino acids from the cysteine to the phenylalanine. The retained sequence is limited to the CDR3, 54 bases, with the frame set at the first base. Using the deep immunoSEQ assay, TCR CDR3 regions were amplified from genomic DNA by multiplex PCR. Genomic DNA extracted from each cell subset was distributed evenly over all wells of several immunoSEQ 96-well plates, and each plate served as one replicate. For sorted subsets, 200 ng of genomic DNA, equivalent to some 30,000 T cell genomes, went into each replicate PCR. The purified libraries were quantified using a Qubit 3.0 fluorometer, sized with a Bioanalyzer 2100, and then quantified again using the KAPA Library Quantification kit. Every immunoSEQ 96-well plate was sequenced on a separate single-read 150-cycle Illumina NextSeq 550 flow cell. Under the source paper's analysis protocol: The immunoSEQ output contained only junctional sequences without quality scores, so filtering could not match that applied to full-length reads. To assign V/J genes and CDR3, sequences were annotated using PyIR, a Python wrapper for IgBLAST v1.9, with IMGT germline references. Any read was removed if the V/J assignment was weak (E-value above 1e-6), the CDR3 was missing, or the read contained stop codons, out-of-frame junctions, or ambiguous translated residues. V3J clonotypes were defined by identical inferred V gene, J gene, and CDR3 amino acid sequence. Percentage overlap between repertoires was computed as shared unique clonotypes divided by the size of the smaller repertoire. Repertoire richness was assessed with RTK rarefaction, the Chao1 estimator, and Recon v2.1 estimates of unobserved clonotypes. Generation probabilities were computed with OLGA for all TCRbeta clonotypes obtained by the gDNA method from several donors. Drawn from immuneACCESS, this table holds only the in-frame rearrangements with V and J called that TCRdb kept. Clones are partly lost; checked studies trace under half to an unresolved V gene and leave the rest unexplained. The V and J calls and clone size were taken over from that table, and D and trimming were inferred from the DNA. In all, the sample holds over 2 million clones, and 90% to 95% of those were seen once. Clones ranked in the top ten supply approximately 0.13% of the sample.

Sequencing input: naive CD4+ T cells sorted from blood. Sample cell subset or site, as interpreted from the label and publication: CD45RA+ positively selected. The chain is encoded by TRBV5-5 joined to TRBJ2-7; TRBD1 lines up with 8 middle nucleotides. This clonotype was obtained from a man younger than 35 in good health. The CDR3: CASSFYYGQGPSSYEQYF. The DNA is TGTGCCAGCAGCTTCTATTATGGACAGGGTCCGAGCTCCTACGAGCAGTACTTC.